The clone carrying this TCR beta chain was seen a handful of times. J was trimmed by 4 bases and V by 5 bases; bases with no gene match: 5. The CDR3 is 15 amino acids. Germline lookup yields CDR1 SGHTA and CDR2 FQGNSA. From the RT-PCR reads, TCRdb called clonotypes with MiXCR, one entry per CDR3 protein. Among about 680,000 distinct CDR3 sequences listed, more than 13% were seen once. The rearrangement uses TRBV7-2 and TRBJ2-7; 13 nucleotides match TRBD2. The sequenced sample was memory CD4+ T cells from blood. This sequence originates from a female donor in good health, serving as a healthy control. CDR3 DNA sequence: TGTGCCAGCAGCCGGACTAGCGGGAGCCTATACGAGCAGTACTTC. Translated: CASSRTSGSLYEQYF.